These 10 T cell receptor beta chains came from one sample sequenced in a study of OX40 agonist ivuxolimab in advanced cancers. The assay was immunoSEQ multiplex PCR, and TCRdb's table has in-frame clones only and misses some. The sample lists more than 75,000 clones, approximately 83% occurring once. The material was CD4+ or CD8+ T cells sorted from blood, obtained in a trial of the OX40 agonist ivuxolimab. Every receptor here comes from an adult with an advanced solid tumor such as melanoma, head and neck, liver or kidney cancer.

The CDR3 region is CASSQDLASGRAGETQYF. For the CDR3, the DNA is TGTGCCAGCAGCCAAGATCTGGCCAGCGGGAGGGCCGGAGAGACCCAGTACTTC. The chain employs TRBV4-2 and TRBJ2-5; 10 bases fit TRBD2. The CDR3 has 18 residues. The V gene's germline CDR1 is LGHNA and CDR2 YNFKEQ. V lost 0 bases and J lost 4; bases outside the gene matches: 11.

The chain uses TRBV12-5 and TRBJ2-1; 13 bases are a match to TRBD2. The length of the CDR3 is 16 residues. CDR1 is LGHNT, CDR2 FRNRAP, per germline. V shed 6 bases and J 6 bases; nucleotides not matched to a gene: 8. DNA for the CDR3: TGTGCTAGTGGCTTCCCCGGACTAGCGGGAGCCAATGAGCAGTTCTTC. It specifies CASGFPGLAGANEQFF. The full variable domain, rest sourced from reference TRBV12-5 and TRBJ2-1, is DARVTQTPRHKVTEMGQEVTMRCQPILGHNTVFWYRQTMMQGLELLAYFRNRAPLDDSGMPKDRFSAEMPDATLATLKIQPSEPRDSAVYFCASGFPGLAGANEQFFGPGTRLTVL.

V is TRBV4-3 and J is TRBJ1-2; 10 nucleotides line up with TRBD1. Unmatched junction bases numbered 9, after V lost 1 base and J lost 7 bases. Looked up from germline, CDR1 is LGHNA and CDR2 is YSLEER. The CDR3 loop spans 16 amino acids. The CDR3 DNA is TGCGCCAGCAGCCAAGGACTGGACAGGGGGGGACCTGGCTACACCTTC. It translates to CASSQGLDRGGPGYTF.

The chain couples TRBV29-1 to TRBJ2-7; TRBD2 might be the D (7 bases). The CDR3 has 16 residues. The germline V gene encodes CDR1 SQVTM and CDR2 ANQGSEA. V lost 5 bases to trimming and J lost 3 bases, with 23 bases between them. As DNA, the CDR3 is TGCAGCGTTCGATGGGGGGGCGCAAGGGGAGACTACGAGCAGTACTTC. Amino acids: CSVRWGGARGDYEQYF.

The rearrangement links TRBV6-1 to TRBJ1-3; D ambiguous. This CDR3 spans 13 amino acids. The V and J ends lost 6 bases and 2 bases respectively, with 8 bases between them. Germline-derived CDR1 and CDR2 are MNHNS and SASEGT. Written as DNA, the CDR3 is TGTGCCAGCAGGCGGGGAGCTGGAAACACCATATATTTT. Translated: CASRRGAGNTIYF.

The genes are TRBV5-6 and TRBJ1-5; TRBD1 is a possible D gene (6 bases). The V end was cut by 4 bases, the J end by 5 bases, with 13 bases between. Germline loops: CDR1 SGHDT, CDR2 YYEEEE. The CDR3 runs to 14 residues. The CDR3 protein is CASSAVGGDQPQHF. The DNA for the CDR3 is TGTGCCAGCAGCGCAGTAGGGGGGGATCAGCCCCAGCATTTT.

This sequence joins TRBV9 and TRBJ2-7; maybe TRBD2 (5 bases). The V gene's germline CDR1 is SGDLS and CDR2 YYNGEE. V was clipped by 3 bases and J by 6 bases, with 22 bases between them. The CDR3 is 16 residues long. Written as DNA, the CDR3 is TGTGCCAGCAGCGCAACCACTAGGAAATTGAATTGCGAGCAGTACTTC. Translation gives CASSATTRKLNCEQYF.

The chain carries TRBV10-1 and TRBJ2-5, with TRBD1 matching over 7 bases. The DNA end is a closer match to TRBJ2-7, so the J assignment may be wrong. CDR1 WNHNN and CDR2 SYGVQD come from the germline V gene (reference sequence). The CDR3 loop spans 19 amino acids. CDR3 protein: CASSESPPLRRGTSYEQYF. CDR3 sequence (DNA): TGCGCCAGCAGTGAGTCCCCACCCCTCCGCAGGGGGACGTCCTACGAGCAGTACTTC.

Here the CDR3 reads CASSLGGDTDTQYF. DNA for the CDR3: TGCGCCAGCAGCTTGGGGGGAGACACAGATACGCAGTATTTT. This rearrangement joins TRBV5-1 to TRBJ2-3, with D possibly TRBD2 on 5 matching bases. Per the germline V gene, CDR1 is SGHRS and CDR2 is YFSETQ. The CDR3 contains 14 residues. Trimming took off 0 bases at V and 2 bases at J, with 7 bases between the two ends.

The gene calls are TRBV10-2 and TRBJ2-1, with 9 positions matching TRBD1. In germline, CDR1 is WSHSY, CDR2 SAAADI. The trim removed 5 bases at V and 6 bases at J, leaving 5 bases unmatched. This CDR3 is 14 amino acids long. The CDR3 protein is CASSTGGPPNEQFF. The CDR3 DNA follows: TGCGCCAGCAGTACAGGGGGCCCCCCCAATGAGCAGTTCTTC.